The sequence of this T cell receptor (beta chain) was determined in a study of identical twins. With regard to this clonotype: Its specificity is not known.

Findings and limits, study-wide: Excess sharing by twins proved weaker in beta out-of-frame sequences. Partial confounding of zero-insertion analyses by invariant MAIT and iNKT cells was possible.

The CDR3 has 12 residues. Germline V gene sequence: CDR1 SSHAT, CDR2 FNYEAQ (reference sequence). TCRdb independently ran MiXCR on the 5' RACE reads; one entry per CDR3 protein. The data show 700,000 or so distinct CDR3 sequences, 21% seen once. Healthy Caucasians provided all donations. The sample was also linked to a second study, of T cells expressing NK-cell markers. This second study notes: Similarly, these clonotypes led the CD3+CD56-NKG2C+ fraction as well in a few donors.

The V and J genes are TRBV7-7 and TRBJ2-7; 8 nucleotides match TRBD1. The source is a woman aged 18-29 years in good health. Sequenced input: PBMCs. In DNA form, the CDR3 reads TGTGCTCAACCCAGGGGGCTCTACGAGCAGTACTTC. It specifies CAQPRGLYEQYF.